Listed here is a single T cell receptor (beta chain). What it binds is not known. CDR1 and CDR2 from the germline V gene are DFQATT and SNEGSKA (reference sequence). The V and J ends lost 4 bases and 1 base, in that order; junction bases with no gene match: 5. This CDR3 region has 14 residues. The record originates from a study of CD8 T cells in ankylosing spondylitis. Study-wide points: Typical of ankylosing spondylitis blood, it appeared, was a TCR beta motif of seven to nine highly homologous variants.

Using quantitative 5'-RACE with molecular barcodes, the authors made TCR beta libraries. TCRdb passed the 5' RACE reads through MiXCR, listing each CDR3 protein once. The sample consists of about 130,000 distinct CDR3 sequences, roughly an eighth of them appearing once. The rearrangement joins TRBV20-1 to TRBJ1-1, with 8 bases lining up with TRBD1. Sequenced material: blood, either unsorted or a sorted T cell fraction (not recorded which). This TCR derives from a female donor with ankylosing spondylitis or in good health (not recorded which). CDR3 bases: TGCAGTGCTACAAACAGGGGGAGGAACACTGAAGCTTTCTTT. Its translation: CSATNRGRNTEAFF.